This passage covers 20 T cell receptor beta chains from one sample sequenced in a study of blood T cells in healthy people across ages (dated by TCRdb to between 2014 and 2017). Library construction relied on 5' RACE. The data were produced on an Illumina HiSeq 2500. A second PCR of roughly 7 to 11 cycles was performed with a sample-barcoded 5' primer and a J-beta primer mix. Using fastp at Q25 and MiXCR, TCRdb reprocessed the public reads and kept productive beta chains. Here each entry gathers all rows of one CDR3 protein and keeps the most common genes and DNA. The sample records 1.5 million to 2 million distinct CDR3 sequences, around 50% of which are singletons. The ten biggest clones cover over 2% of the sample. Sequencing was carried out using blood. All receptors derive from a woman aged 40 to 50 in good health.

The table lists this clonotype with many counts. This sequence joins TRBV6-5 and TRBJ2-1, with 7 bases matching TRBD2. With V trimmed by 5 bases and J by 4 bases, 8 bases remained unmatched. This CDR3 contains 15 residues. Germline CDR1 is MNHEY and CDR2 is SVGAGI. In nucleotides, the CDR3 is TGTGCCAGCAGTCCGGGTGCGGGAGCTTACAATGAGCAGTTCTTC. Protein sequence: CASSPGAGAYNEQFF.

The V and J genes are TRBV28 and TRBJ2-1, with 11 bases lining up with TRBD2. With 4 bases clipped from V and 5 bases from J, the junction kept 7 bases outside the gene matches. The germline V gene has CDR1 MDHEN and CDR2 SYDVKM. CDR3 size: 16 residues. DNA of the CDR3: TGTGCCAGCAGTTCGAGACTAGCGGGGAATAACAATGAGCAGTTCTTC. Translating it yields CASSSRLAGNNNEQFF.

This clonotype was seen only a few times. The chain joins TRBV6-2 or TRBV6-3 to TRBJ2-7; D uncertain. V lost 8 bases and J lost 0, with 11 bases in between. The germline gives CDR1 MNHEY, CDR2 SVGEGT. This CDR3 comprises 13 residues. The CDR3 sequence: CASQTADSYEQYF. For the CDR3, the DNA is TGTGCCAGCCAAACAGCAGACTCCTACGAGCAGTACTTC.

V gene TRBV6-5 combines with J gene TRBJ2-2; 10 bases are shared with TRBD1. From germline, CDR1 is MNHEY and CDR2 SVGAGI. The V gene end was trimmed by 2 bases and the J gene end by 3 bases; junction bases not matched to a gene: 3. The CDR3 spans 16 residues. The CDR3 DNA reads as TGTGCCAGCAGTTACGAGGGACAGGGGTACACCGGGGAGCTGTTTTTT. Translated, it gives CASSYEGQGYTGELFF.

J is TRBJ2-3 and V is TRBV6-2 or TRBV6-3, with D uncertain. The CDR3 contains 12 residues. Deletions cut 0 bases from V and 8 bases from J, with 6 bases between. From germline, CDR1 is MNHEY and CDR2 SVGEGT. CDR3 nucleotide sequence: TGTGCCAGCAGTTACTCGAGTCGTACGCAGTATTTT. This codes for CASSYSSRTQYF.

This sequence joins TRBV12-3 or TRBV12-4 and TRBJ2-7; D is tentatively TRBD1 or TRBD2 (6 bases each). Trimming shortened V by 6 bases and J by 5 bases, and 14 bases separated the two germline ends. This CDR3 has 13 amino acids. This CDR3 is CASRGWGANEQYF. CDR3 nucleotides: TGTGCCAGCAGGGGGTGGGGGGCGAACGAGCAGTACTTC.

This chain links TRBV9 with TRBJ1-2; 7 bases are a match to TRBD1. This CDR3 contains 15 residues. Germline V gene sequence: CDR1 SGDLS, CDR2 YYNGEE. Losses at the gene ends were 3 bases for V and 4 bases for J; bases not matched to a gene: 9. CDR3 amino acids: CASSAEQGSAYGYTF. As DNA, the CDR3 is TGTGCCAGCAGCGCGGAACAGGGGAGCGCCTATGGCTACACCTTC. Variable domain in full (rest from reference TRBV9 and TRBJ1-2): DSGVTQTPKHLITATGQRVTLRCSPRSGDLSVYWYQQSLDQGLQFLIQYYNGEERAKGNILERFSAQQFPDLHSELNLSSLELGDSALYFCASSAEQGSAYGYTFGSGTRLTVV.

This chain links TRBV27 with TRBJ2-3; 9 bases are shared with TRBD1. Trimming removed 8 bases from V and 1 base from J; junction bases left unmatched: 7. The CDR3 runs to 15 residues. The V gene's germline CDR1 is MNHEY and CDR2 SMNVEV (reference sequence). DNA of the CDR3: TGTGCCAGCTCATACGGGGACAGGGGCACAGATACGCAGTATTTT. As protein: CASSYGDRGTDTQYF.

In DNA, the CDR3 is TGTGCCACCAGCAGCAGACAGGGCATTCCCTACGAGCAGTACTTC. Amino acids: CATSSRQGIPYEQYF. This chain uses TRBV15 with TRBJ2-5, with 7 nucleotides matching TRBD1. Gene TRBJ2-7 matches the end of the DNA better, so the J call may be wrong. CDR3 length equals 15 residues. Per germline, CDR1 LNHNV and CDR2 YYDKDF (reference sequence).

This clonotype was found many times. Relative to the germline gene, one junction end is altered; a read error may explain this. The gene calls are TRBV5-1 and TRBJ2-7; maybe TRBD1 (6 bases). Germline CDR1 reads SGHRS; CDR2 reads YFSETQ. The CDR3 covers 14 residues. The DNA of the CDR3 is TGTGCCAGCAGCTTAAGAGGGGGTACCTACGAGCAGTACTTC. Its protein is CASSLRGGTYEQYF.

The chain links TRBV4-3 to TRBJ1-2, with D maybe TRBD1 (6 bases). The CDR3 totals 14 residues. Germline V CDR1 and CDR2: LGHNA, YSLEER. Trimming took off 9 bases at V and 7 bases at J, with 21 bases between the two ends. CDR3 DNA: TGCGCCAGTGGGGGCGCCCCAGGGTTGGGTGGCTACACCTTC. This encodes CASGGAPGLGGYTF.

This clonotype has only a few counts. This chain connects TRBV20-1 to TRBJ2-7; perhaps TRBD1 as D (5 bases). With 0 bases removed from V and 3 bases from J, the gap between germline ends came to 15 bases. The CDR3 has 15 amino acids. Germline CDR1 and CDR2: DFQATT and SNEGSKA (reference sequence). The CDR3 nucleotides read TGCAGTGCTAGAGATTCTTGGGCAGGGCTCTACGAGCAGTACTTC. Translation gives CSARDSWAGLYEQYF.

CDR3 amino acids: CASSLQGPQQPQHF. The CDR3 region has the DNA TGTGCCAGCAGTTTACAGGGACCCCAACAGCCCCAGCATTTT. V usage is TRBV27 and J usage is TRBJ1-5; a possible D gene is TRBD1 (5 bases). The CDR3 loop spans 14 amino acids. Deletions cut 2 bases from V and 7 bases from J, with 12 bases between. Per germline, CDR1 MNHEY and CDR2 SMNVEV (reference sequence).

This clonotype was counted only a few times. J is TRBJ2-4 and V is TRBV7-2, with 12 bases lining up with TRBD1. The CDR3 loop spans 15 amino acids. Germline V gene lookup returns CDR1 SGHTA and CDR2 FQGNSA. V shed 5 bases and J 8 bases; nucleotides not matched to a gene: 7. For the CDR3, the DNA is TGTGCCAGCAGCCTCCGGGACAGGGGGCAATACATTCAGTACTTC. This encodes CASSLRDRGQYIQYF.

The DNA of the CDR3 is TGTGCCAGCAGCCGATCTGACAGGGGCAATGAGCAGTTCTTC. It encodes CASSRSDRGNEQFF. The rearrangement uses TRBV14 and TRBJ2-1, with 8 bases lining up with TRBD1. The trim removed 4 bases at V and 6 bases at J, leaving 5 bases unmatched. The CDR3 is made up of 14 amino acids. Germline V gene data show CDR1 as SGHDN and CDR2 as FVKESK.

The gene calls are TRBV6-1 and TRBJ2-3; tentatively, D is TRBD2 (6 bases). Trimming removed 7 bases at V and 4 bases at J, with 18 bases between. The germline V gene has CDR1 MNHNS and CDR2 SASEGT. CDR3 size: 15 residues. CDR3 sequence: CASKGLLGSADTQYF. The CDR3 nucleotides are TGTGCCAGCAAGGGACTCCTTGGTAGCGCAGATACGCAGTATTTT.

This chain uses TRBV7-2 with TRBJ1-2; maybe TRBD1 (6 bases). Trimming cost V 5 bases and J 11 bases, with 21 bases left between them. The CDR3 is made up of 14 amino acids. Looked up from germline, CDR1 is SGHTA and CDR2 is FQGNSA. The CDR3 nucleotides are TGTGCCAGCAGCCCCCCGGGGGCCCCCCGTGGGTACACCTTC. It is translated as CASSPPGAPRGYTF.

This clonotype turned up a few times. The gene calls are TRBV7-6 and TRBJ2-3; 9 bases are a match to TRBD2. V trimming: 1 base; J trimming: 2 bases; junction bases outside the gene matches: 7. This CDR3 is built from 17 residues. From germline, CDR1 is SGHVS and CDR2 FNYEAQ. In DNA form, the CDR3 reads TGTGCCAGCAGCTTAGGCGGGGGGGCCTTAAACACAGATACGCAGTATTTT. It yields the protein CASSLGGGALNTDTQYF.

The chain employs TRBV15 and TRBJ1-2; D is undetermined. Looked up from germline, CDR1 is LNHNV and CDR2 is YYDKDF (reference sequence). The CDR3 consists of 16 residues. V lost 5 bases and J lost 4, with 20 bases in between. The chain's CDR3 is CATSVTHIVESYGYTF. CDR3 bases: TGTGCCACCAGCGTAACCCATATAGTCGAAAGCTATGGCTACACCTTC.

The J gene is TRBJ1-6, the V gene TRBV4-3, with no clear D. The CDR3 is 14 residues long. Germline CDR1 and CDR2: LGHNA and YSLEER. The V end was cut by 5 bases, the J end by 10 bases, with 15 bases between. The CDR3 sequence is CASSWGLSGSPLHF. The CDR3 coding sequence is TGCGCCAGCAGCTGGGGTTTGTCCGGATCACCCCTCCACTTT.